These 4 T cell receptor beta chains were sequenced from one sample in a study of blood T cell repertoires in COVID-19. Sequenced by immunoSEQ multiplex PCR; TCRdb stores in-frame clones only, minus some. In the table there are approximately 300,000 clones, 92% of which are singletons. The source material was PBMCs or T cells enriched from blood (not recorded which). Receptors were obtained from a woman between 25 and 40 years old who had recovered from COVID-19.

J is TRBJ1-2 and V is TRBV5-4, with a weak D call TRBD1 (6 bases). The CDR3 covers 14 residues. The V gene's germline CDR1 is SGHNT and CDR2 YYREEE (reference sequence). V was shortened by 4 bases and J by 4 bases, with 14 bases between the two germline ends. The CDR3: CASSGNGQSYGYTF. The CDR3, as DNA: TGTGCCAGCAGCGGGAACGGACAGTCCTATGGCTACACCTTC. The full variable domain, with the rest looked up from reference TRBV5-4 and TRBJ1-2, is ETGVTQSPTHLIKTRGQQVTLRCSSQSGHNTVSWYQQALGQGPQFIFQYYREEENGRGNFPPRFSGLQFPNYSSELNVNALELDDSALYLCASSGNGQSYGYTFGSGTRLTVV.

The rearrangement uses TRBV7-2 and TRBJ1-2; TRBD1 might be the D (5 bases). This CDR3 is 12 amino acids long. Germline lookup yields CDR1 SGHTA and CDR2 FQGNSA. The V end was cut by 5 bases, the J end by 8 bases, with 12 bases between. In DNA form, the CDR3 reads TGTGCCAGCAGCCGACCCCAGGGAGGCTACACCTTC. Translating it yields CASSRPQGGYTF.

On this clone itself: Distinct nucleotide sequences in the sample also encode this CDR3. The chain carries TRBV20-1 and TRBJ1-5; D is unresolved. Germline V gene lookup returns CDR1 DFQATT and CDR2 SNEGSKA (reference sequence). The germline V and J ends were trimmed by 3 bases and 1 base, with 10 bases remaining between them. CDR3 size: 14 residues. The CDR3, as DNA: TGCAGTGCTAGTCCCGGAGCCAGCAATCAGCCCCAGCATTTT. Translation gives CSASPGASNQPQHF.

The J gene is TRBJ1-1, the V gene TRBV12-3 or TRBV12-4, with D perhaps TRBD1 (6 bases). The CDR3 consists of 12 residues. The V gene lost 10 bases and the J gene lost 1 base, with 10 bases spanning the gap. DNA of the CDR3: TGTGCCACCCGGACAGCGAACACTGAAGCTTTCTTT. Translation gives CATRTANTEAFF.